This T cell receptor beta chain stems from a study of blood T cell repertoires in COVID-19. Whole-study context: The analysed material was cDNA or gDNA that came from T cells, B-cell-depleted T cells, or PBMCs.

Clones were read by immunoSEQ multiplex PCR, and TCRdb kept only the in-frame ones, dropping some. In the table there are around 240,000 clones, about 86% of which are singletons. The receptor was isolated from a woman in her 30s who had recovered from COVID-19. Sequenced input: peripheral blood.

This CDR3 reads CASSQERGTGGPHEQYF. CDR3 DNA sequence: TGTGCCAGCAGCCAAGAGAGAGGGACGGGGGGCCCCCACGAGCAGTACTTC. The chain has TRBV4-2 and TRBJ2-7, with D possibly TRBD2 on 7 matching bases. Trimming removed 0 bases at V and 5 bases at J, with 20 bases between. The CDR3 has 17 amino acids. Germline V gives CDR1 LGHNA, CDR2 YNFKEQ.